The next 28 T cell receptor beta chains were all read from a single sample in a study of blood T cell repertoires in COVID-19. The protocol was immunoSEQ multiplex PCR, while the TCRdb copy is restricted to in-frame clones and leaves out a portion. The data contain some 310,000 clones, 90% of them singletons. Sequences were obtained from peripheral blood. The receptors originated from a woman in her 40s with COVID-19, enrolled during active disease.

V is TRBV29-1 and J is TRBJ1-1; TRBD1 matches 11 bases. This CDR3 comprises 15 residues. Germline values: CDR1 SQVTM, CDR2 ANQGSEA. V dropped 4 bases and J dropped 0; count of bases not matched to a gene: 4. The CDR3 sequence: CSVVGTGGMNTEAFF. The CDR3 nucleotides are TGCAGCGTTGTTGGGACAGGGGGGATGAACACTGAAGCTTTCTTT.

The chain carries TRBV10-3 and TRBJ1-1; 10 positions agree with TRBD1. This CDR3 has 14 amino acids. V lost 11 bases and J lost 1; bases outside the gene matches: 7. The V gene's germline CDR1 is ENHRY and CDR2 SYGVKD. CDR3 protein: CAVRTGGQNTEAFF. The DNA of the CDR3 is TGTGCCGTAAGGACAGGGGGACAGAACACTGAAGCTTTCTTT.

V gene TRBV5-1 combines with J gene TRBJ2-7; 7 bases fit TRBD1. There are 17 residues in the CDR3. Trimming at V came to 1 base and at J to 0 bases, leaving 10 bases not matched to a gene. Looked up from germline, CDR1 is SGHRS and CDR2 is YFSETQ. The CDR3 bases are TGCGCCAGCAGCTTGATAGGCCGGCCAGGGGGCTCCTACGAGCAGTACTTC. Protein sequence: CASSLIGRPGGSYEQYF.

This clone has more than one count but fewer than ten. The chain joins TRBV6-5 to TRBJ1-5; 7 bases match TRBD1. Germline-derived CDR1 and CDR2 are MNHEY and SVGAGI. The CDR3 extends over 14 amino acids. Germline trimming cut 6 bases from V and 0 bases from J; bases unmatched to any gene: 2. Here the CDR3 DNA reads TGTGCCAGCAGGACAGGGAATAGCAATCAGCCCCAGCATTTT. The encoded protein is CASRTGNSNQPQHF.

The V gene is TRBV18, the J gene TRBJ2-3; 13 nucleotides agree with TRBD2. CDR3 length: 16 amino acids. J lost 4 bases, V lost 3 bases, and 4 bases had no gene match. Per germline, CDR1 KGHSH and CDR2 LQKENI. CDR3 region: CASSPPTSGRSDTQYF. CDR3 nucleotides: TGTGCCAGCTCACCGCCGACTAGCGGGAGGTCAGATACGCAGTATTTT.

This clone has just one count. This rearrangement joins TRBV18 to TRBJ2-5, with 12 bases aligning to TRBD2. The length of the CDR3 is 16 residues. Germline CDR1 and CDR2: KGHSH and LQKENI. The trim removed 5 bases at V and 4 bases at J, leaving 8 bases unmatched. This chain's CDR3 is CASSGLAGSVGETQYF. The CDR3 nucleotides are TGTGCCAGCTCAGGACTAGCGGGGTCCGTGGGAGAGACCCAGTACTTC. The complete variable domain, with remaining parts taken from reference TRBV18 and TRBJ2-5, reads NAGVMQNPRHLVRRRGQEARLRCSPMKGHSHVYWYRQLPEEGLKFMVYLQKENIIDESGMPKERFSAEFPKEGPSILRIQQVVRGDSAAYFCASSGLAGSVGETQYFGPGTRLLVL.

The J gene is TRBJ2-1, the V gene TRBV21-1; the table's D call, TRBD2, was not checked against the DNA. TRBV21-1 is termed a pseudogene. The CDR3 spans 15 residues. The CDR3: CASSKPGGTYNEQFF. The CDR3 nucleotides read TGTGCCAGCAGCAAACCGGGAGGGACCTACAATGAGCAGTTCTTC.

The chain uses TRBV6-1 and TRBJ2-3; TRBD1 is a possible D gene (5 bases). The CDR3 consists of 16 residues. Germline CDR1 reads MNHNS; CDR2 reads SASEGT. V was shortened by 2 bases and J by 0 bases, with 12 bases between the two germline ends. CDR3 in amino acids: CASSEMKGASTDTQYF. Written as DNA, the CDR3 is TGTGCCAGCAGTGAAATGAAAGGGGCAAGCACAGATACGCAGTATTTT.

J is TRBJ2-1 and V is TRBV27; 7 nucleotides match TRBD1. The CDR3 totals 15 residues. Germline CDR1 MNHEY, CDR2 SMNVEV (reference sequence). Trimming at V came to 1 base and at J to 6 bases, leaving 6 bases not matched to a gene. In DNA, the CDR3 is TGTGCCAGCAGTTTATACAGGGGAGCGGTCAATGAGCAGTTCTTC. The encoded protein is CASSLYRGAVNEQFF.

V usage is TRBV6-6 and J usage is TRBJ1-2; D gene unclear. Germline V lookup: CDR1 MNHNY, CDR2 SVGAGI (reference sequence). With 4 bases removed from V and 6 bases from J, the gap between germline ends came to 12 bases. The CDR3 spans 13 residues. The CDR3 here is CASSSRGSHGYTF. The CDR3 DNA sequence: TGTGCCAGCAGTTCTAGAGGGTCCCATGGCTACACCTTC.

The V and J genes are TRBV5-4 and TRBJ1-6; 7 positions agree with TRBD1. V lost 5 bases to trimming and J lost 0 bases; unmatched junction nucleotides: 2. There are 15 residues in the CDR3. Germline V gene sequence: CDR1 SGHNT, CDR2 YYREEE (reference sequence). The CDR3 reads CASSWDSSYNSPLHF. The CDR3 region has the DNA TGTGCCAGCAGTTGGGACAGCTCCTATAATTCACCCCTCCACTTT.

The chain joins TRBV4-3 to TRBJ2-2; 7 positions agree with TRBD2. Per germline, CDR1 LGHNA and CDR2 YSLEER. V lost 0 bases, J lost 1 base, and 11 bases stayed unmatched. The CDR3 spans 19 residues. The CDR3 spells CASSQDLGGGLQNTGELFF. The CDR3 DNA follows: TGCGCCAGCAGCCAAGATCTTGGGGGGGGATTACAGAACACCGGGGAGCTGTTTTTT.

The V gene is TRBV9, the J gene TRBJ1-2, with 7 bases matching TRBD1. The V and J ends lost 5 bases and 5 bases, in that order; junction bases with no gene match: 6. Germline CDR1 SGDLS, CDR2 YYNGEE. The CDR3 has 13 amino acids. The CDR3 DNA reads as TGTGCCAGCAGTGAAACAGGGGTATATGGCTACACCTTC. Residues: CASSETGVYGYTF.

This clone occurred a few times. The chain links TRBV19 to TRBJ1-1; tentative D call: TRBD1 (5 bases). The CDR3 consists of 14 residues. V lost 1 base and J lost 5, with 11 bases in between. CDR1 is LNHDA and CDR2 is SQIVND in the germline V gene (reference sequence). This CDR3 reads CASSIVAGRTEAFF. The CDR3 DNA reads TGTGCCAGTAGTATAGTGGCAGGGAGGACTGAAGCTTTCTTT.

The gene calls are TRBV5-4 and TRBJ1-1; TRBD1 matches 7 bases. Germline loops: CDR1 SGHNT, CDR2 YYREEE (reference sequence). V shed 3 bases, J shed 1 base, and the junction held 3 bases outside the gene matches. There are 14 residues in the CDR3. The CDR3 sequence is CASSSDRENTEAFF. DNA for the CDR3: TGTGCCAGCAGCTCCGACAGGGAGAACACTGAAGCTTTCTTT.

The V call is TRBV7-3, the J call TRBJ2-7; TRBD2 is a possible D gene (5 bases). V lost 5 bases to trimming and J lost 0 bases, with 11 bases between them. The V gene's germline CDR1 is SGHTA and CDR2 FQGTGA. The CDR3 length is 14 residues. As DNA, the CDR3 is TGTGCCAGCAGCCCGCTCGGGGTCTCCTACGAGCAGTACTTC. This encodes CASSPLGVSYEQYF.

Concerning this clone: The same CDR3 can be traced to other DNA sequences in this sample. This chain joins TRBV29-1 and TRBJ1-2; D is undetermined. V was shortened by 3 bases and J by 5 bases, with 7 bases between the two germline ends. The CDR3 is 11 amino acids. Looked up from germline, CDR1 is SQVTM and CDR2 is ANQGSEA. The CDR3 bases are TGCAGCGTTGATCGGGGATATGGCTACACCTTC. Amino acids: CSVDRGYGYTF.

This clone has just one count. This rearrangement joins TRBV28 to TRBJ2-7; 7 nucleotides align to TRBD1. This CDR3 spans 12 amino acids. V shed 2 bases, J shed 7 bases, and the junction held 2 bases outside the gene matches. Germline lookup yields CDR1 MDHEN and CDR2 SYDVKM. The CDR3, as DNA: TGTGCCAGCAGTTTAGCGACAGGGGAGCAGTACTTC. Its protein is CASSLATGEQYF.

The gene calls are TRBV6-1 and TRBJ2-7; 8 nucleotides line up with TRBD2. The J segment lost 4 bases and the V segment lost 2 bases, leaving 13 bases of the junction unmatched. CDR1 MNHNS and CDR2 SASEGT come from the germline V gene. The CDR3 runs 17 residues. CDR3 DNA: TGTGCCAGCAGTGAACCGAGTGGAAGCGGGAGATGGTACGAGCAGTACTTC. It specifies CASSEPSGSGRWYEQYF.

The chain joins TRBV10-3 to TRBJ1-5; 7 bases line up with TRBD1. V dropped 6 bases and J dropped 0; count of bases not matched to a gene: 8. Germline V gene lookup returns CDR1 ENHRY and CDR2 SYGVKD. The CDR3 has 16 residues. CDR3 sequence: CAISAGTDYSNQPQHF. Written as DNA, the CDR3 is TGTGCCATCAGCGCCGGGACAGACTATAGCAATCAGCCCCAGCATTTT.

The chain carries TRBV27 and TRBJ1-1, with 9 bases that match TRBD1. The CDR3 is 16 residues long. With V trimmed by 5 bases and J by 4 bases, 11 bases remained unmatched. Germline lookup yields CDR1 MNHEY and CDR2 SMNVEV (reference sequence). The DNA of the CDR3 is TGTGCCAGCAGTCCCTTCCGGACAGGGGAGGCCACTGAAGCTTTCTTT. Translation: CASSPFRTGEATEAFF.

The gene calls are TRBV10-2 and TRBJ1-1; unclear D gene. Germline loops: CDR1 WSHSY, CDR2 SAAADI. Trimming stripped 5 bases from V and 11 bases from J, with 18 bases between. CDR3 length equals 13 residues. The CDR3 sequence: CASSSNPSGEAFF. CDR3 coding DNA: TGCGCCAGCAGTAGCAATCCCTCCGGGGAGGCTTTCTTT.

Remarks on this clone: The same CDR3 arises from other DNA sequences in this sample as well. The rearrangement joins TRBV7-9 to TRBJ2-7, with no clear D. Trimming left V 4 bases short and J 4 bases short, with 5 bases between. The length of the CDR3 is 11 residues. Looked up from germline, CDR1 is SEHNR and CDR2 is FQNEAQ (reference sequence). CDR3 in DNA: TGTGCCAGCAGCTACACGTACGAGCAGTACTTC. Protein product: CASSYTYEQYF.

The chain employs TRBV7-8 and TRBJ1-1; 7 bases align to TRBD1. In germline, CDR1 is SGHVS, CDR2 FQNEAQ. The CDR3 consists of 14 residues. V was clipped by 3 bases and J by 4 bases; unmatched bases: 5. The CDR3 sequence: CASSLAPGGTEAFF. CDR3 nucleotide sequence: TGTGCCAGCAGCTTGGCTCCAGGGGGCACTGAAGCTTTCTTT.

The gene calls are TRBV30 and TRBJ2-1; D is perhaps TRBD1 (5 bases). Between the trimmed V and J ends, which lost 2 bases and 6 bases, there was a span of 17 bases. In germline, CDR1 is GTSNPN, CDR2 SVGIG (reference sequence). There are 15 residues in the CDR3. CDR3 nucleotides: TGTGCCTGGAGTCCAGGACAAGTCAAAGTCAATGAGCAGTTCTTC. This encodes CAWSPGQVKVNEQFF.

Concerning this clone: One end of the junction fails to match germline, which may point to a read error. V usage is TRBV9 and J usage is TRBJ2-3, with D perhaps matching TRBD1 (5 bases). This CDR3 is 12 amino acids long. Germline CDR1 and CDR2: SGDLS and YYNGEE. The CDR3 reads CASSVLSGNAVF. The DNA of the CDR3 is TGTGCCAGCAGCGTATTATCAGGGAACGCAGTTTTT.

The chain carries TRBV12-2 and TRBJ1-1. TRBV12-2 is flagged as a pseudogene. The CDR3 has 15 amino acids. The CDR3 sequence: CASRLVAAVNTEAFF. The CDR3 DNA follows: TGTGCAAGTCGCTTAGTCGCGGCGGTGAACACTGAAGCTTTCTTT.

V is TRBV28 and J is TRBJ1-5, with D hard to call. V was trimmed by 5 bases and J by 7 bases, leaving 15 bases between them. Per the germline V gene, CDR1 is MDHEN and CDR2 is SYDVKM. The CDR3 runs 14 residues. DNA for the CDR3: TGTGCCAGCAGTCGCCAGGTCCCAGGACAGCCCCAGCATTTT. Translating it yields CASSRQVPGQPQHF. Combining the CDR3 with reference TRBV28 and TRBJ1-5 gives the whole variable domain DVKVTQSSRYLVKRTGEKVFLECVQDMDHENMFWYRQDPGLGLRLIYFSYDVKMKEKGDIPEGYSVSREKKERFSLILESASTNQTSMYLCASSRQVPGQPQHFGDGTRLSIL.